These 20 T cell receptor beta chains were all obtained from the same sample, sequenced in a study of shared clonotypes between healthy human individuals (dated by TCRdb to the early 2020s). CD8 naive samples consisted of CD45RO-negative cells that were positively selected for CCR7, yielding a CD45RA+CCR7+ population without TemRA cells. Library preparation used the immunoSEQ multiplex PCR assay. Drawn from immuneACCESS, this table holds only the in-frame rearrangements with V and J called that TCRdb kept. Clones are partly lost; checked studies trace under half to an unresolved V gene and leave the rest unexplained. The sample table records roughly 2,000,000 clones; about 93% of these occur just once. Clones ranked in the top ten supply about 1.7% of the sample. The sample comprised naive CD8+ T cells from PBMCs. The cell subset or site label here, explained by the study, means: CD45RA+CCR7+. The receptors stem from a man younger than 35 in good health. Some clones in this sample may be carry-over from other donors' samples.

The chain uses TRBV7-9 and TRBJ1-2; maybe TRBD1 (5 bases). This CDR3 spans 14 amino acids. In germline, CDR1 is SEHNR, CDR2 FQNEAQ (reference sequence). V was clipped by 3 bases and J by 8 bases, with 16 bases between them. DNA for the CDR3: TGTGCCAGCAGCTTCTCGAATCAGGGTGGAGGCTACACCTTC. Its protein product is CASSFSNQGGGYTF.

V usage is TRBV15 and J usage is TRBJ2-1, with 7 bases matching TRBD2. The ends lost 3 bases at V and 3 bases at J; junction bases unmatched: 8. The CDR3 covers 16 residues. The germline V gene has CDR1 LNHNV and CDR2 YYDKDF (reference sequence). This CDR3 reads CATSSPREGVYNEQFF. CDR3 sequence (DNA): TGTGCCACCAGCAGTCCCAGGGAGGGCGTCTACAATGAGCAGTTCTTC.

The chain links TRBV10-3 to TRBJ2-3; 9 bases are a match to TRBD1. Germline-derived CDR1 and CDR2 are ENHRY and SYGVKD. J was trimmed by 3 bases and V by 7 bases; bases with no gene match: 8. This CDR3 comprises 15 residues. This chain's CDR3 is CAITLTGGGTDTQYF. DNA of the CDR3: TGTGCCATCACCCTAACAGGGGGCGGTACAGATACGCAGTATTTT.

This chain joins TRBV6-1 and TRBJ2-5; no definite D call. In germline, CDR1 is MNHNS, CDR2 SASEGT. The germline V and J ends were trimmed by 5 bases and 5 bases, with 15 bases remaining between them. CDR3 size: 14 residues. The CDR3 DNA follows: TGTGCCAGCAGTTTTTTGGGTATGATGGAGACCCAGTACTTC. This encodes CASSFLGMMETQYF.

The chain recombines TRBV4-1 with TRBJ2-7, with a tentative D call TRBD2 (6 bases). The germline gives CDR1 MGHRA, CDR2 YSYEKL. V was pared by 2 bases and J by 5 bases, with 16 bases between. This CDR3 comprises 15 residues. The CDR3 DNA reads as TGCGCCAGCAGCCAAAGACCCGGGACTTCAAACGAGCAGTACTTC. This translates into CASSQRPGTSNEQYF.

The chain joins TRBV28 to TRBJ2-2; D might be TRBD1 (6 bases). This CDR3 region has 15 residues. Per germline, CDR1 MDHEN and CDR2 SYDVKM. Trimming left V 6 bases short and J 0 bases short, with 11 bases between. In DNA, the CDR3 is TGTGCCAGCAGGTGGACAGAGACGAACACCGGGGAGCTGTTTTTT. Translating it yields CASRWTETNTGELFF. Based on the CDR3 plus reference TRBV28 and TRBJ2-2, the full variable domain is DVKVTQSSRYLVKRTGEKVFLECVQDMDHENMFWYRQDPGLGLRLIYFSYDVKMKEKGDIPEGYSVSREKKERFSLILESASTNQTSMYLCASRWTETNTGELFFGEGSRLTVL.

The CDR3: CASSSPGGGREGQYEQYF. In DNA form, the CDR3 reads TGTGCCAGCAGCTCGCCTGGAGGTGGGCGGGAGGGCCAGTACGAGCAGTACTTC. The chain is built from TRBV5-6 and TRBJ2-7; 9 bases map to TRBD2. J gave up 4 bases and V 3 bases, and 17 bases lay outside the gene matches. CDR3 length equals 18 residues. Germline CDR1 is SGHDT and CDR2 is YYEEEE.

This clone appeared a single time. V and J are TRBV7-9 and TRBJ2-3; perhaps TRBD2 as D (5 bases). Trimming stripped 5 bases from V and 0 bases from J, with 15 bases between. CDR3 length: 16 residues. CDR1 is SEHNR, CDR2 FQNEAQ, per germline (reference sequence). The CDR3 bases are TGTGCCAGCAGCCCAGGCGGCGGGCTTAGCACAGATACGCAGTATTTT. This translates into CASSPGGGLSTDTQYF.

The CDR3 DNA reads as TGTGCCAGCAGCTTAGTTCCGGACAGGGCCTACAATGAGCAGTTCTTC. Amino acids: CASSLVPDRAYNEQFF. The chain has TRBV7-8 and TRBJ2-1; 8 nucleotides align to TRBD1. V was pared by 1 base and J by 2 bases, with 4 bases of the junction left unmatched. The germline V gene encodes CDR1 SGHVS and CDR2 FQNEAQ. CDR3 length: 16 amino acids.

J is TRBJ2-7 and V is TRBV19; TRBD1 might be the D (5 bases). CDR1 is LNHDA and CDR2 is SQIVND in the germline V gene (reference sequence). The CDR3 loop spans 14 amino acids. V gave up 8 bases and J gave up 3 bases, with 17 bases separating them. The CDR3: CASRSTADIYEQYF. CDR3 bases: TGTGCCAGTCGTTCGACAGCAGATATCTACGAGCAGTACTTC.

The rearrangement uses TRBV29-1 and TRBJ2-7; 12 bases agree with TRBD2. The CDR3 length is 15 residues. In germline, CDR1 is SQVTM, CDR2 ANQGSEA. V was pared by 3 bases and J by 5 bases, with 8 bases of the junction left unmatched. The CDR3 reads CSVERLAGVVDEQYF. The DNA of the CDR3 is TGCAGCGTTGAGAGACTAGCGGGAGTGGTCGACGAGCAGTACTTC.

V gene TRBV29-1 combines with J gene TRBJ2-7; 8 positions match TRBD1. The V and J ends lost 4 bases and 5 bases, in that order; junction bases with no gene match: 7. Germline CDR1 and CDR2: SQVTM and ANQGSEA. The CDR3 has 13 residues. The CDR3 DNA sequence: TGCAGCGTTGGGACAGGGAGACAAAACGAGCAGTACTTC. Amino acids: CSVGTGRQNEQYF.

The V and J genes are TRBV6-6 and TRBJ1-4; possibly TRBD1 for D (6 bases). Germline lookup yields CDR1 MNHNY and CDR2 SVGAGI (reference sequence). The length of the CDR3 is 16 residues. Deletions cut 6 bases from V and 4 bases from J, with 18 bases between. This CDR3 reads CASSPMEEGVNEKLFF. The CDR3 DNA reads as TGTGCCAGCAGCCCCATGGAAGAGGGGGTTAATGAAAAACTGTTTTTT.

The chain uses TRBV6-6 and TRBJ1-1; D unclear. This CDR3 has 14 amino acids. V was trimmed by 4 bases and J by 3 bases, leaving 12 bases between them. CDR1 is MNHNY and CDR2 is SVGAGI in the germline V gene (reference sequence). The DNA for the CDR3 is TGTGCCAGCAGTTCCGCCCCGGTGCACACTGAAGCTTTCTTT. It is translated as CASSSAPVHTEAFF.

The chain couples TRBV6-5 to TRBJ1-4, with D unclear. This CDR3 has 12 amino acids. V was shortened by 10 bases and J by 4 bases, with 10 bases between the two germline ends. Germline V CDR1 and CDR2: MNHEY, SVGAGI. The CDR3: CATGEGNEKLFF. The CDR3 DNA sequence: TGTGCCACCGGAGAGGGTAATGAAAAACTGTTTTTT.

J is TRBJ2-1 and V is TRBV9, with TRBD2 matching 8 bases. V lost 6 bases to trimming and J lost 10 bases; unmatched junction nucleotides: 6. CDR1 is SGDLS, CDR2 YYNGEE, per germline. The CDR3 consists of 12 residues. This CDR3 is CASNMGGREQFF. In nucleotides, the CDR3 is TGTGCCAGCAACATGGGCGGGAGGGAGCAGTTCTTC.

The rearrangement links TRBV9 to TRBJ2-3, with a possible D match to TRBD1 (7 bases). The V and J ends lost 5 bases and 4 bases respectively, with 17 bases between them. The CDR3 length is 15 residues. Germline values: CDR1 SGDLS, CDR2 YYNGEE. The CDR3 DNA reads TGTGCCAGCAGTTGGAGACAGGGACTCGCAGATACGCAGTATTTT. Protein sequence: CASSWRQGLADTQYF.

The chain has TRBV29-1 and TRBJ2-1, with D perhaps TRBD1 (5 bases). V was pared by 4 bases and J by 2 bases, with 21 bases between. CDR1 and CDR2 from the germline V gene are SQVTM and ANQGSEA. This CDR3 is built from 17 residues. The CDR3 reads CSVVYRYGADTYNEQFF. DNA for the CDR3: TGCAGCGTTGTCTACCGGTATGGGGCGGACACCTACAATGAGCAGTTCTTC.

V and J are TRBV6-6 and TRBJ2-2, with unresolved D. V was cut by 0 bases and J by 3 bases, with 11 bases left in between. This CDR3 spans 16 amino acids. CDR1 and CDR2 (germline): MNHNY, SVGAGI (reference sequence). This CDR3 reads CASSYSSTPYTGELFF. CDR3 nucleotide sequence: TGTGCCAGCAGTTACTCGTCCACTCCTTACACCGGGGAGCTGTTTTTT.

This chain joins TRBV16 and TRBJ2-2; perhaps TRBD1 as D (6 bases). The germline V gene has CDR1 KGHSY and CDR2 FQNENV. This CDR3 is 15 amino acids long. V lost 4 bases and J 4 bases, leaving 13 bases between the germline ends. CDR3 protein: CASSPSRTVTGELFF. CDR3 bases: TGTGCCAGCAGCCCCTCAAGGACAGTCACCGGGGAGCTGTTTTTT.